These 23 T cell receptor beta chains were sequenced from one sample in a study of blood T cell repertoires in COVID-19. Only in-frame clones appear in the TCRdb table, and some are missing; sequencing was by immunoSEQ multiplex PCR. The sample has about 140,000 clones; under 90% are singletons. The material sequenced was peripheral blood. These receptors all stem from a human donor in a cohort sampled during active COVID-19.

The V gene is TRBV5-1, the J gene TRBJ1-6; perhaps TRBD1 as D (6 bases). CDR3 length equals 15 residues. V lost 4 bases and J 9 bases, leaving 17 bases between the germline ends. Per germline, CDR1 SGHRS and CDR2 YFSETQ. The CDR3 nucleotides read TGCGCCAGCAGCGGAGGGGGAGGGGATTCTTCACCCCTCCACTTT. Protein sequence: CASSGGGGDSSPLHF.

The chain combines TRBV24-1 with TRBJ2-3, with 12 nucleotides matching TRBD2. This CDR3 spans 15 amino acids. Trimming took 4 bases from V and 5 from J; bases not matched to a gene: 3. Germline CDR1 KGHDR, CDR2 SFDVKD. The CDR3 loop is CATSDPSGGVDTQYF. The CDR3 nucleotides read TGTGCCACCAGTGACCCTAGCGGGGGGGTAGATACGCAGTATTTT.

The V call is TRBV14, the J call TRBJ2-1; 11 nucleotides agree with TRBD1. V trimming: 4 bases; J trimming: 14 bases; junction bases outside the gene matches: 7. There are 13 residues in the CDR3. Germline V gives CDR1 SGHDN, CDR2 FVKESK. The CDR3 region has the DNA TGTGCCAGCAGCCTTCGGACAGGGGGCGGAAAGTTCTTC. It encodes CASSLRTGGGKFF.

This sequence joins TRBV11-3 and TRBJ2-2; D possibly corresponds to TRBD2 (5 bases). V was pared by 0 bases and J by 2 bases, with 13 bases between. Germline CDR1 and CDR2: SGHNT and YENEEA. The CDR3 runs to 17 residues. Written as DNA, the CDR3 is TGTGCCAGCAGCTTAGATCGAGGGCCCCCAAACACCGGGGAGCTGTTTTTT. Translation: CASSLDRGPPNTGELFF.

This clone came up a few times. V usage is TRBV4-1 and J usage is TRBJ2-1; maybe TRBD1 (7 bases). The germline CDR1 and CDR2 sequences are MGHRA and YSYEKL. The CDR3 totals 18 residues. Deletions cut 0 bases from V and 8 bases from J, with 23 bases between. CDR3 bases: TGCGCCAGCAGCCAAGATCTTAGGTCCGGGACCAGGGGGGATGAGCAGTTCTTC. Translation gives CASSQDLRSGTRGDEQFF.

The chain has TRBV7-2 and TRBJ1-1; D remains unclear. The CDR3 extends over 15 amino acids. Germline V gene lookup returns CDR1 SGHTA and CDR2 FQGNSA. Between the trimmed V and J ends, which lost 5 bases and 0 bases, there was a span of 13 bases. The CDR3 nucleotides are TGTGCCAGCAGCGACCAAGCCGGGGTGAACACTGAAGCTTTCTTT. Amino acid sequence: CASSDQAGVNTEAFF.

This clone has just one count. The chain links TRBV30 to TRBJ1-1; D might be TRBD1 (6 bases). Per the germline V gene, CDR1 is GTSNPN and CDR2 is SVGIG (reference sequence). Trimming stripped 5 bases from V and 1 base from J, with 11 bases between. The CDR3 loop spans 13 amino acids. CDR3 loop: CAWARGSNTEAFF. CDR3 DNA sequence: TGTGCCTGGGCCAGGGGCTCGAACACTGAAGCTTTCTTT.

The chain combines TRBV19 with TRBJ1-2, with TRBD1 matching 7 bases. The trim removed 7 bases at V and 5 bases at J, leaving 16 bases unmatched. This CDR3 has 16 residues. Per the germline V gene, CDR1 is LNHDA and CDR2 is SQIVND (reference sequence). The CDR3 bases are TGTGCCAGTACCCCCGAGGGGGCCAGGGCCGGGTATGGCTACACCTTC. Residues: CASTPEGARAGYGYTF.

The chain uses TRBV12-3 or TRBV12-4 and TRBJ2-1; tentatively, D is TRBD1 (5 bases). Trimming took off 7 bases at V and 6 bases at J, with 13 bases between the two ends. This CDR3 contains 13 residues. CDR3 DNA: TGTGCCAGCACCAAAGGAAGGGGCAATGAGCAGTTCTTC. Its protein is CASTKGRGNEQFF.

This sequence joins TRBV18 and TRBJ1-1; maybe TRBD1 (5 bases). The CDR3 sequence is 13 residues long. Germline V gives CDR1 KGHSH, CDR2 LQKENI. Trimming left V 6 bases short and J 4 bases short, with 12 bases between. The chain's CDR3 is CASSKGMSTEAFF. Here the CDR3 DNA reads TGTGCCAGCTCTAAGGGGATGAGCACTGAAGCTTTCTTT.

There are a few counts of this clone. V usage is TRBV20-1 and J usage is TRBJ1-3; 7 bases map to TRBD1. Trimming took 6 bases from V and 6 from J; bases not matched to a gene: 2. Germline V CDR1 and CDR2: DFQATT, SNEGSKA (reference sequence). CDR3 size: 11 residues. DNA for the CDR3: TGCAGTGCCCAGGGGGTAAACACCATATATTTT. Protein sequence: CSAQGVNTIYF.

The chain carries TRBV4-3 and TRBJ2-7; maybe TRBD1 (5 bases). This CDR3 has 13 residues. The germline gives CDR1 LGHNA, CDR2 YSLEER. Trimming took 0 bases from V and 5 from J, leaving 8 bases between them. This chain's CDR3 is CASSQDRGNEQYF. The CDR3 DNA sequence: TGCGCCAGCAGCCAAGATAGGGGCAACGAGCAGTACTTC.

The CDR3 loop reads CSVEDIGTGGETQYF. The CDR3 nucleotides are TGCAGCGTTGAAGATATAGGGACAGGGGGGGAGACCCAGTACTTC. The chain links TRBV29-1 to TRBJ2-5, with TRBD1 matching over 11 bases. The CDR3 spans 15 residues. Germline trimming cut 0 bases from V and 5 bases from J; bases unmatched to any gene: 5. Per germline, CDR1 SQVTM and CDR2 ANQGSEA.

In nucleotides, the CDR3 is TGTGCCAGCAGTCTGGGGACAGGGGGCGCGTCGGGCGAGCAGTACTTC. The encoded protein is CASSLGTGGASGEQYF. The rearrangement uses TRBV2 and TRBJ2-7; 12 bases match TRBD1. V trimming: 5 bases; J trimming: 6 bases; junction bases outside the gene matches: 11. CDR1 is SNHLY, CDR2 FYNNEI, per germline. The CDR3 has 16 residues.

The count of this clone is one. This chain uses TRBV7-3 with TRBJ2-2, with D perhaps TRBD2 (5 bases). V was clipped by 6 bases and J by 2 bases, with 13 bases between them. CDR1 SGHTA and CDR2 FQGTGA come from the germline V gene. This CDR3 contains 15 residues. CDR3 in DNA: TGTGCCAGCAGTCTACAAGGGAGTAACACCGGGGAGCTGTTTTTT. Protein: CASSLQGSNTGELFF.

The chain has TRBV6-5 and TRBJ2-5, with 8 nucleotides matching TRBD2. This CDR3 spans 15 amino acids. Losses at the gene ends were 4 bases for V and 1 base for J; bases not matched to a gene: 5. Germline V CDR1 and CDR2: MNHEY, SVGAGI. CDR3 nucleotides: TGTGCCAGCAGTTCGGGGGGGCTTGGCCAAGAGACCCAGTACTTC. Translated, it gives CASSSGGLGQETQYF.

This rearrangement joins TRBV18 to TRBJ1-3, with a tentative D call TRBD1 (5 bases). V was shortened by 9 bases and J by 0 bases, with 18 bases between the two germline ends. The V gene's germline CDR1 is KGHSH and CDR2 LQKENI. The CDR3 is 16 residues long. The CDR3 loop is CASVPGLSASGNTIYF. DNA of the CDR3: TGTGCCAGTGTCCCGGGACTATCCGCCTCTGGAAACACCATATATTTT.

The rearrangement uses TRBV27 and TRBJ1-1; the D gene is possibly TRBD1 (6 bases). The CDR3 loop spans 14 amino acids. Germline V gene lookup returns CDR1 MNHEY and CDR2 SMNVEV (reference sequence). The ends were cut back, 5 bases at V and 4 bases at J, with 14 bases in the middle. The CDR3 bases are TGTGCCAGCAGTGCACAGGGTTACGGCACTGAAGCTTTCTTT. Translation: CASSAQGYGTEAFF.

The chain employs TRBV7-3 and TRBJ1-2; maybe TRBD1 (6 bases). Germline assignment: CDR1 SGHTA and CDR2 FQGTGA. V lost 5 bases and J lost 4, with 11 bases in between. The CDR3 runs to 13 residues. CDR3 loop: CASSRGGTYGYTF. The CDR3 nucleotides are TGTGCCAGCAGCCGGGGGGGCACCTATGGCTACACCTTC.

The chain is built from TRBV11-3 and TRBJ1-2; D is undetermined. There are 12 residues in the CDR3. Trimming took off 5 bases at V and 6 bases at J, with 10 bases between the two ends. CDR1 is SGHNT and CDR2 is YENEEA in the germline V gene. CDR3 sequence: CASSRTGNGYTF. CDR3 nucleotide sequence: TGTGCCAGCAGCCGGACCGGGAATGGCTACACCTTC.

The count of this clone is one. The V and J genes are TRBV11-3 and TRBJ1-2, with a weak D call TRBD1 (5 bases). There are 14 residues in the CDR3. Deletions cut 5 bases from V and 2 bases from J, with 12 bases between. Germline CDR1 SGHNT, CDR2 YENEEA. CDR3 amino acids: CASSPDGGNYGYTF. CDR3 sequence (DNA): TGTGCCAGCAGCCCCGATGGGGGGAACTATGGCTACACCTTC.

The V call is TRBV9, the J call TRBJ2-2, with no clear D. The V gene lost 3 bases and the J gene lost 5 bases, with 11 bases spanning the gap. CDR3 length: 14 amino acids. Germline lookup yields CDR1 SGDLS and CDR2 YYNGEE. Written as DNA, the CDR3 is TGTGCCAGCAGCGGAGGCGTGGAAACCGGGGAGCTGTTTTTT. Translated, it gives CASSGGVETGELFF.

The CDR3 DNA follows: TGTGCCAGCAGTTCCGGGACAGCCTCTCGGGGCTACACCTTC. This codes for CASSSGTASRGYTF. The V call is TRBV2, the J call TRBJ1-2, with 7 bases fitting TRBD1. CDR3 length: 14 residues. V shed 5 bases, J shed 8 bases, and the junction held 11 bases outside the gene matches. Germline V lookup: CDR1 SNHLY, CDR2 FYNNEI. Full variable domain (outside the CDR3, taken from reference TRBV2 and TRBJ1-2): EPEVTQTPSHQVTQMGQEVILRCVPISNHLYFYWYRQILGQKVEFLVSFYNNEISEKSEIFDDQFSVERPDGSNFTLKIRSTKLEDSAMYFCASSSGTASRGYTFGSGTRLTVV.